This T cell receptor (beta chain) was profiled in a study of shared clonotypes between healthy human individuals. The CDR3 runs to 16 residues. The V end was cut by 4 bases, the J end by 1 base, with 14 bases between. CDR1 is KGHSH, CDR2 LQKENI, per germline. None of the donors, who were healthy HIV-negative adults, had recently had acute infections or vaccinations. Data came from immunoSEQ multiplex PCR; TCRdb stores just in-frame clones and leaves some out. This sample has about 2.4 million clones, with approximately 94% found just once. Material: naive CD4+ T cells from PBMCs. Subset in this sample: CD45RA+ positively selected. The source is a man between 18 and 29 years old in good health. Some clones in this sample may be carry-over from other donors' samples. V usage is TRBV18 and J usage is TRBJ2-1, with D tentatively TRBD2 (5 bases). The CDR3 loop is CASSRLSVSSYNEQFF. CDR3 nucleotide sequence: TGTGCCAGCTCACGTCTTAGCGTGAGTTCCTACAATGAGCAGTTCTTC.